This is a list of T cell receptor beta chains from one sample in a study of cytomegalovirus exposure and HLA in healthy donors. Profiling relied on immunoSEQ multiplex PCR, and the TCRdb table lists in-frame clones only, not all of them. Of some 200,000 clones listed, roughly 80% are singletons. The sample consisted of PBMCs. These receptor sequences come from a woman aged 18-30 years in good health and CMV-seronegative. CDR3s include the opening cysteine and the closing phenylalanine or tryptophan. A D gene is named only where the DNA matches it firmly. Size is omitted from some rows. Given values are once, few, many or a class for expanded clones.

DNA,CDR3,V,length,size,D,J
TGTGCCAGCAGTTTAGGAGGGCCGGGCACCGGGGAGCTGTTTTTT,CASSLGGPGTGELFF,TRBV27,15,-,-,TRBJ2-2
TGTGCCAGCAGTTTCCGCAGGGTCCCGAACACTGAAGCTTTCTTT,CASSFRRVPNTEAFF,TRBV2,15,-,-,TRBJ1-1
TGTGCCAGCAGTTTACAGGGCCGTCAGGGTGAAAAACTGTTTTTT,CASSLQGRQGEKLFF,TRBV28,15,few,-,TRBJ1-4
TGCAGCGTTGAGCCGATGACAGGGTATGAGCAGTTCTTC,CSVEPMTGYEQFF,TRBV29-1,13,-,TRBD1,TRBJ2-1
TGTGCCTGTACCGGGACGGGAGAAGAAAAACTGTTTTTT,CACTGTGEEKLFF,TRBV30,13,few,-,TRBJ1-4
TGCGCCAGTTACGAGGGGGGGACCAACACCGGGGAGCTGTTTTTT,CASYEGGTNTGELFF,TRBV5-1,15,-,-,TRBJ2-2
TGTGCCAGCAGCTTAGTCTCACCACTCTCCTACGAGCAGTACTTC,CASSLVSPLSYEQYF,TRBV7-9,15,-,-,TRBJ2-7
TGCAGCGTTGACGGGGTAAACACTGAAGCTTTCTTT,CSVDGVNTEAFF,TRBV29-1,12,-,-,TRBJ1-1
TGTGCCAGTCGGGGATTTGGAAACACCATATATTTT,CASRGFGNTIYF,TRBV6-5,12,-,-,TRBJ1-3
TGTGCCAGCAACCCTTCGGGTCCCCGGTCGGAGCAGTACTTC,CASNPSGPRSEQYF,TRBV27,14,-,-,TRBJ2-7
TGCGCCAGCAGCCAAGATCGGTCCTATGAGCAGTTCTTC,CASSQDRSYEQFF,TRBV4-3,13,few,-,TRBJ2-1
TGTGCCAGCAGCGTCGGGACAGGGGGACATACAGATACGCAGTATTTT,CASSVGTGGHTDTQYF,TRBV7-7,16,-,TRBD1,TRBJ2-3
TGTGCCAGCTCACCAGATCAGGTCAATCAGCCCCAGCATTTT,CASSPDQVNQPQHF,TRBV18,14,-,-,TRBJ1-5
TGTGCCAGCAGCTTTGCCAGGGGAGTTAGGGGCACAGATACGCAGTATTTT,CASSFARGVRGTDTQYF,TRBV7-2,17,-,-,TRBJ2-3
TGCGCCAGCAGCTTGATAGGGACATACGCAGGTGAAGCTTTCTTT,CASSLIGTYAGEAFF,TRBV5-1,15,-,-,TRBJ1-1
TGTGCCAGCAGCCAAAAACCGGACAGGCTGAATGAAAAACTGTTTTTT,CASSQKPDRLNEKLFF,TRBV27,16,-,TRBD1,TRBJ1-4
TGCGCCAGCAGCCAAGGGCAGGGGTCTTTCACAGATACGCAGTATTTT,CASSQGQGSFTDTQYF,TRBV4-3,16,-,-,TRBJ2-3
TGCGCCAGCAGCCAAGATACCCAGGGGCCTCCATATGGCTACACCTTC,CASSQDTQGPPYGYTF,TRBV4-1,16,-,-,TRBJ1-2
TGCGCCAGCAGCCAAGTCGGGGGGAGTGGGTACAATGAGCAGTTCTTC,CASSQVGGSGYNEQFF,TRBV4-3,16,few,TRBD2,TRBJ2-1
TGTGCCAGCAGCTTAGGCTCAGCGGTAAGCTCCTACAATGAGCAGTTCTTC,CASSLGSAVSSYNEQFF,TRBV7-8,17,-,-,TRBJ2-1
TGTGCCAGCAGCCCCGGGACAGGGGTAGACTATGGCTACACCTTC,CASSPGTGVDYGYTF,TRBV6-5,15,-,TRBD1,TRBJ1-2
TGTGCCAGCAGCGCACTCCAGGGCGGGGAGCTGTTTTTT,CASSALQGGELFF,TRBV9,13,-,-,TRBJ2-2
TGTGCCAGCAGTCGAACAGGGGGCGGGGACGAGCAGTACTTC,CASSRTGGGDEQYF,TRBV6-5,14,-,TRBD1,TRBJ2-7
TGTGCCAGCGACTTAGGGGGAGCGCAATCCTACGAGCAGTACTTC,CASDLGGAQSYEQYF,TRBV6-1,15,few,-,TRBJ2-7